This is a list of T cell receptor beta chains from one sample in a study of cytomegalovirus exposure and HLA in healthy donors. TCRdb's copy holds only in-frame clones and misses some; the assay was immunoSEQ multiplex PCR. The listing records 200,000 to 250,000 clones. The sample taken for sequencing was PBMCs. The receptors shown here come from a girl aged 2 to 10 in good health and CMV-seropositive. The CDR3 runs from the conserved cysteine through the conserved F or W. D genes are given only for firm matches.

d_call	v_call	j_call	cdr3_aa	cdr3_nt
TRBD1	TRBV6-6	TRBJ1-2	CASSSGTGGVYGYTF	TGTGCCAGCAGTTCCGGGACAGGGGGAGTCTATGGCTACACCTTC
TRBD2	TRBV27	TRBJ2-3	CASSLSGLAASDTQYF	TGTGCCAGCAGTTTGTCGGGACTAGCGGCTTCAGATACGCAGTATTTT
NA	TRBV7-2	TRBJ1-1	CASSLAHITTEAFF	TGTGCCAGCAGCTTAGCCCACATAACCACTGAAGCTTTCTTT
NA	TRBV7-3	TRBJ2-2	CASSLDGSPFTTGELFF	TGTGCCAGCAGCTTAGACGGGTCCCCCTTTACCACCGGGGAGCTGTTTTTT
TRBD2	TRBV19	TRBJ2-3	CASSIWTSGRKADTQYF	TGTGCCAGTAGTATATGGACTAGCGGGAGGAAGGCAGATACGCAGTATTTT
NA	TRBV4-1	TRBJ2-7	CASSQVSGAHEQYF	TGCGCCAGCAGCCAAGTTTCTGGGGCGCACGAGCAGTACTTC
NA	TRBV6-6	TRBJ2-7	CASSYSTGTYEQYF	TGTGCCAGCAGTTACTCCACAGGGACCTACGAGCAGTACTTC
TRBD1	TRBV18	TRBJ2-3	CASSPKTGSSTDTQYF	TGTGCCAGCTCACCCAAGACAGGGAGTAGCACAGATACGCAGTATTTT
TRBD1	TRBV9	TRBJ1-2	CASSVFDRERANYGYTF	TGTGCCAGCAGCGTCTTCGACAGGGAGAGAGCTAACTATGGCTACACCTTC
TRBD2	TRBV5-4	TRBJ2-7	CASSPSGGAGVYEQYF	TGTGCCAGCAGCCCGTCGGGGGGTGCGGGTGTCTACGAGCAGTACTTC
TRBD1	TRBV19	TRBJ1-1	CASRSGQDKNTEAFF	TGTGCCAGTAGATCGGGACAGGACAAGAACACTGAAGCTTTCTTT
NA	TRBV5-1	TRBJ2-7	CASSLGSGREQYF	TGCGCCAGCAGCTTGGGATCAGGGCGCGAGCAGTACTTC
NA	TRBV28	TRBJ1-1	CASSLEKRAFF	TGTGCCAGCAGCCTTGAGAAACGAGCTTTCTTT
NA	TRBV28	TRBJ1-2	CASSFSSYGYTF	TGTGCCAGCAGTTTCTCTTCCTATGGCTACACCTTC
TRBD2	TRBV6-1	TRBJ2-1	CASSEYATSLNEQFF	TGTGCCAGCAGTGAATATGCGACTAGCCTCAATGAGCAGTTCTTC
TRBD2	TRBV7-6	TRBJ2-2	CASSSVAGTVTGELFF	TGTGCCAGCAGCTCCGTAGCGGGGACGGTCACCGGGGAGCTGTTTTTT
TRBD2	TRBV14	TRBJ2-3	CASSPGTSGRAARTDTQYF	TGTGCCAGCAGCCCGGGGACTAGCGGGAGGGCCGCCAGGACAGATACGCAGTATTTT
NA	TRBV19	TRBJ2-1	CASSIPTDSSYNEQFF	TGTGCCAGTAGTATACCGACGGACAGCTCCTACAATGAGCAGTTCTTC
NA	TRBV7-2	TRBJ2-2	CASSLANRALTGELFF	TGTGCCAGCAGCTTAGCGAACAGGGCATTGACCGGGGAGCTGTTTTTT
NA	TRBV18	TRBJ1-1	CASSPVQGLNTEAFF	TGTGCCAGCTCACCAGTACAGGGCCTGAACACTGAAGCTTTCTTT
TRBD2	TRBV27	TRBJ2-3	CASSLQLAGTDTQYF	TGTGCCAGCAGTTTACAACTAGCGGGTACAGATACGCAGTATTTT
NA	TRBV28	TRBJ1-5	CGCGGSSSQPQHF	TGTGGATGTGGGGGGTCGTCTAGTCAGCCCCAGCATTTT
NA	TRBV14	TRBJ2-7	CASSRQWATRDYEQYF	TGTGCCAGCAGCCGGCAATGGGCGACCCGGGACTACGAGCAGTACTTC
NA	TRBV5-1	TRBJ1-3	CASSLGQRHSGNTIYF	TGCGCCAGCAGCTTAGGACAGCGACACTCTGGAAACACCATATATTTT
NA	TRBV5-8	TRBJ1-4	CASSSDSREKLFF	TGTGCCAGCAGCTCGGACAGTCGGGAAAAACTGTTTTTT
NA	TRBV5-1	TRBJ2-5	CASSSTTSGEETQYF	TGCGCCAGCAGCTCCACGACTAGTGGGGAAGAGACCCAGTACTTC
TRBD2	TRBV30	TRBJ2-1	CAWSVGGRLGNEQFF	TGTGCCTGGAGTGTGGGCGGGAGGCTTGGCAATGAGCAGTTCTTC
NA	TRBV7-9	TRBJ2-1	CASSSSPGHSYNEQFF	TGTGCCAGCAGCTCCTCACCTGGACATTCCTACAATGAGCAGTTCTTC
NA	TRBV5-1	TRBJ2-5	CASSSSQGKETQYF	TGCGCCAGCAGCTCCTCCCAGGGAAAAGAGACCCAGTACTTC
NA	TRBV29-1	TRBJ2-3	CSVSRVGPDTQYF	TGCAGCGTTTCCAGGGTGGGTCCAGATACGCAGTATTTT